This is a list of T cell receptor beta chains from one sample in a study of ipilimumab plus nivolumab after autologous stem cell transplantation. Method: immunoSEQ multiplex PCR; TCRdb's copy keeps in-frame clones and lacks some. The sample has tens of thousands of clones; 83% are singletons. The sequencing here drew on PBMCs, taken in a trial of ipilimumab plus nivolumab as post-transplant consolidation. These receptor sequences come from a male donor with diffuse large B-cell lymphoma. The CDR3 runs from the conserved cysteine through the conserved F or W. Fields, in order: clone size, J gene, V gene, D gene, CDR3 DNA, CDR3 protein. D genes are given only for firm matches. Clone size appears in some rows only: once, few, many, or a class for an expanded clone.

-,TRBJ2-3,TRBV29-1,-,TGCAGCGTTGTCCCACCACAGGAGGGTAGCACAGATACGCAGTATTTT,CSVVPPQEGSTDTQYF
-,TRBJ2-5,TRBV5-1,TRBD1,TGCGCCAGCAGCTCCGCCAACAGGGGAGAGACCCAGTACTTC,CASSSANRGETQYF
few,TRBJ2-5,TRBV6-5,TRBD1,TGTGCCAGCAGTTACTCCGGACAGGGGGGTGGAGAGACCCAGTACTTC,CASSYSGQGGGETQYF
few,TRBJ1-6,TRBV19,-,TGTGCCAGTAGAGGTCGGAATTCACCCCTCCACTTT,CASRGRNSPLHF
-,TRBJ2-2,TRBV6-1,-,TGTGCCAGCAGTGAATGGGAAAAAGCCATCACCGGGGAGCTGTTTTTT,CASSEWEKAITGELFF
-,TRBJ2-1,TRBV2,TRBD2,TGTGCCAGCAGTGAGCCCCTAGCGGGGGGAACGGATAGCTCCTACAATGAGCAGTTCTTC,CASSEPLAGGTDSSYNEQFF
-,TRBJ2-7,TRBV6-6,-,TGTGCCAGCAGCCCTAGGGTCACTGAGCAGTACTTC,CASSPRVTEQYF
-,TRBJ2-2,TRBV5-5,-,TGTGCCAGCAGCTTCGGTGGCAGGGCGAACACCGGGGAGCTGTTTTTT,CASSFGGRANTGELFF
-,TRBJ1-1,TRBV6-5,TRBD1,TGTGCCAGCAGAGAGACGGGGACAGGGAACACTGAAGCTTTCTTT,CASRETGTGNTEAFF
-,TRBJ2-3,TRBV4-3,-,TGCGCCAGCAGCCAAGATCCGGTCAGGGGGGGAGCAGATACGCAGTATTTT,CASSQDPVRGGADTQYF
few,TRBJ2-1,TRBV18,TRBD2,TGTGCCAGCTCACGAAGAGAGCGGGGGGGCCGAAATGAGCAGTTCTTC,CASSRRERGGRNEQFF
-,TRBJ1-2,TRBV5-6,TRBD1,TGTGCCAGCAGCTTGGTCGGTGACAGGGGCTATGGCTACACCTTC,CASSLVGDRGYGYTF
-,TRBJ2-1,TRBV29-1,TRBD1,TGCAGCGTTGGGGGACAGCCCTCGGAGCAGTTCTTC,CSVGGQPSEQFF
-,TRBJ2-7,TRBV27,-,TGTGCCAGCAGGCGGTTCAACTACGAGCAGTACTTC,CASRRFNYEQYF
-,TRBJ2-5,TRBV11-2,TRBD2,TGTGCCAGCAGCTTAGATTTGGGGGGGTCGGCCCAGTACTTC,CASSLDLGGSAQYF
-,TRBJ2-1,TRBV5-4,-,TGTGCCAGCAGCTCCCCGACGGAAATCTCCTACAATGAGCAGTTCTTC,CASSSPTEISYNEQFF
few,TRBJ2-7,TRBV7-9,-,TGTGCCAGCAGCTTAGCCGGGACACCCTACGAGCAGTACTTC,CASSLAGTPYEQYF
-,TRBJ2-1,TRBV5-1,-,TGCGCCAGCAGCTGGGAGGATGAGCAGTTCTTC,CASSWEDEQFF
-,TRBJ1-3,TRBV9,-,TGTGCCAGCAGCGCCCAGGGAGGAGTGCTAGGAAACACCATATATTTT,CASSAQGGVLGNTIYF
-,TRBJ2-5,TRBV4-1,TRBD1,TGCGCCACCTCTGGACAGGTCCAAGAGACCCAGTACTTC,CATSGQVQETQYF
-,TRBJ1-1,TRBV11-2,TRBD1,TGTGCCAGCAGCTCTATCGGACAGGGGAGGACTGAAGCTTTCTTT,CASSSIGQGRTEAFF
few,TRBJ2-2,TRBV6-1,-,TGTGCCAGCAGTGCTCGGGGCCTGAACACCGGGGAGCTGTTTTTT,CASSARGLNTGELFF
once,TRBJ1-1,TRBV4-2,-,TGTGCCAGCAGCCAAGATAGTACGGGGGAGGGCACTGAAGCTTTCTTT,CASSQDSTGEGTEAFF
few,TRBJ1-1,TRBV19,TRBD1,TGTGCCAGTAGTATACGGGACAGGGTGGCTGCTGAAGCTTTCTTT,CASSIRDRVAAEAFF
-,TRBJ2-7,TRBV19,TRBD1,TGTGCCAGTAGTAGGGACAGGGGAACGTCGGGCGAGCAGTACTTC,CASSRDRGTSGEQYF
-,TRBJ1-4,TRBV5-1,TRBD1,TGCGCCAGCAGCGCGCAACAGGGGGCCGTTGAAAAACTGTTTTTT,CASSAQQGAVEKLFF
-,TRBJ1-1,TRBV25-1,-,TGTGCCAGCAGTGCAGGCGTGAACACTGAAGCTTTCTTT,CASSAGVNTEAFF
few,TRBJ1-1,TRBV6-1,-,TGTGCCAGCAGTGGGTGGGTAGAGGACACTGAAGCTTTCTTT,CASSGWVEDTEAFF
-,TRBJ2-7,TRBV7-2,-,TGTGCCAGCAGCTTAGGTGGGGTTGTTGGGGTGGTCTACGAGCAGTACTTC,CASSLGGVVGVVYEQYF
-,TRBJ2-7,TRBV10-3,-,TGTGCCATCAGTGGCGGGGGCGTCTCCTACGAGCAGTACTTC,CAISGGGVSYEQYF
-,TRBJ1-5,TRBV6-1,TRBD1,TGTGCCAGCAGTGGGAAGGAGGGGGGGACAGGTAGCAATCAGCCCCAGCATTTT,CASSGKEGGTGSNQPQHF
once,TRBJ1-1,TRBV6-1,TRBD1,TGTGCCGTAGTACCGGGACAGGGGACTTTAAGAGCTTTCTTT,CAVVPGQGTLRAFF
-,TRBJ2-3,TRBV5-6,-,TGTGCCAGCAGCTTGGGGACAGGTCCTCGGGGGGATACGCAGTATTTT,CASSLGTGPRGDTQYF
-,TRBJ2-7,TRBV10-3,TRBD2,TGTGCCATCAGTGAAGGACTAGCGGACCTCTCCTACGAGCAGTACTTC,CAISEGLADLSYEQYF
-,TRBJ1-1,TRBV6-5,-,TGTGCCAGCAGGCCCCGATCGAACACTGAAGCTTTCTTT,CASRPRSNTEAFF
-,TRBJ2-1,TRBV5-1,TRBD2,TGCGCCAGCAGTTTTGGCCAGCGGGGGGGCCTCGATGAGCAGTTCTTC,CASSFGQRGGLDEQFF
-,TRBJ2-7,TRBV6-1,TRBD2,TGTGCCAGCAGTTTAGCGGGGGGCAACTACGAGCAGTACTTC,CASSLAGGNYEQYF
-,TRBJ2-2,TRBV18,-,TGTGCCAGCTCACCACGGGAGAACACCGGGGAGCTGTTTTTT,CASSPRENTGELFF
-,TRBJ1-2,TRBV9,-,TGTGCCAGCAGCCCCATGGCGATGGCAAACTATGGCTACACCTTC,CASSPMAMANYGYTF
-,TRBJ2-7,TRBV6-6,TRBD1,TGTGCCACCAAGCCTGGGGACAGCTCCTACGAGCAGTACTTC,CATKPGDSSYEQYF
-,TRBJ1-5,TRBV18,-,TGTGCCAGCTCAGCCGGGACTACGGGCAATCAGCCCCAGCATTTT,CASSAGTTGNQPQHF
once,TRBJ1-3,TRBV19,-,TGTGCCAGTAGTGCCCCGGGAGCTGTCTCTGGAAACACCATATATTTT,CASSAPGAVSGNTIYF
-,TRBJ2-5,TRBV7-2,-,TGTGCCAGCAGCCCACGACTAGACGCCCGTGGGACCCAGTACTTC,CASSPRLDARGTQYF
-,TRBJ1-2,TRBV29-1,-,TGCAGCGCCGAAAGGGCGGGGGGCTACACCTTC,CSAERAGGYTF
-,TRBJ2-3,TRBV30,-,TGTGCCTGGAGTCGAGGGTCCAACACAGATACGCAGTATTTT,CAWSRGSNTDTQYF
-,TRBJ2-5,TRBV27,-,TGTGCCAGCAGCCAAAGAAACTTCCAAGAGACCCAGTACTTC,CASSQRNFQETQYF
-,TRBJ1-5,TRBV4-1,-,TGCGCCAGCAGCCAGGGTCGGCCCAATCAGCCCCAGCATTTT,CASSQGRPNQPQHF
-,TRBJ2-3,TRBV29-1,-,TGCAGCGTTGGTAGCACAGATACGCAGTATTTT,CSVGSTDTQYF
once,TRBJ1-1,TRBV4-2,-,TGTGCCAGTAGCCAAGTAGGGAACACTGAAGCTTTCTTT,CASSQVGNTEAFF
-,TRBJ1-2,TRBV28,-,TGTGCCAGCAGTAACACGTATGGCTACACCTTC,CASSNTYGYTF
few,TRBJ1-1,TRBV18,-,TGTGCCAGCTCACAGGACAGGAACACTGAAGCTTTCTTT,CASSQDRNTEAFF
-,TRBJ2-1,TRBV10-2,TRBD2,TGCGCCAGCGCGGCGGGGGGGCCAAAGAATGAGCAGTTCTTC,CASAAGGPKNEQFF
few,TRBJ2-1,TRBV19,-,TGTGCCAGTAGCCGTGGACTACTTCCCGAGCAGTTCTTC,CASSRGLLPEQFF
-,TRBJ2-2,TRBV6-1,-,TGTGCCAGCGGCGGGGCTGGTGGCGGGGAGCTGTTTTTT,CASGGAGGGELFF
once,TRBJ1-1,TRBV29-1,TRBD1,TGCAGCGCCAATGACGACAGGGGGCTGACTGAAGCTTTCTTT,CSANDDRGLTEAFF
-,TRBJ1-4,TRBV5-1,-,TGCGCCAGCAGCTTGGTAGCGGTTCGTTTCAATGAAAAACTGTTTTTT,CASSLVAVRFNEKLFF
-,TRBJ2-1,TRBV7-9,-,TGTGCCAGCAGCTTATCTCGCAGGTTCAATGAGCAGTTCTTC,CASSLSRRFNEQFF
-,TRBJ2-5,TRBV9,-,TGTGCCAGCAGCCCGACCAGTACTACCCGGGCGGCCCAGTACTTC,CASSPTSTTRAAQYF
once,TRBJ2-5,TRBV5-4,TRBD2,TGTGCCAGCAGCTTGACCGGGCGGGGGGGCCTCAAAGAGACCCAGTACTTC,CASSLTGRGGLKETQYF
-,TRBJ1-6,TRBV7-9,-,TGTGCCAGCAGCTTATCCTTTCGTGATTCACCCCTCCACTTT,CASSLSFRDSPLHF